These T cell receptor beta chains were read from a single sample in a study of cytomegalovirus exposure and HLA in healthy donors. TCRdb's table, derived via immunoSEQ multiplex PCR, lists solely in-frame clones and lacks some. The table shows 150,000 to 200,000 clones, with roughly 85% occurring only once. Source material: PBMCs. These receptors originate from a woman aged 45-59 years in good health and CMV-seronegative. Each CDR3 is given with its conserved first and last residue.

j_call | v_call | cdr3_aa
TRBJ2-7 | TRBV28 | CASSAGTGRYEQYF
TRBJ2-7 | TRBV6-5 | CASSYGTSGYEQYF
TRBJ2-4 | TRBV2 | CASRAGQGGLYF
TRBJ2-6 | TRBV6-5 | CASSYSRRAGANVLTF
TRBJ2-7 | TRBV5-1 | CASSFTGGSYEQYF
TRBJ2-3 | TRBV6-5 | CASSSLWGQGRDTQYF
TRBJ1-6 | TRBV27 | CASSLQGYNSPLHF
TRBJ2-3 | TRBV4-2 | CASSQGLAGGGDTQYF
TRBJ2-1 | TRBV5-4 | CASSEGGLANGDWQFF
TRBJ2-5 | TRBV7-9 | CASSLDRGLIETQYF
TRBJ2-7 | TRBV15 | CATSSPQLGGSYEQYF
TRBJ2-1 | TRBV7-9 | CASSPNSVARNEQFF
TRBJ1-5 | TRBV6-5 | CASSYSRRSNQPQHF
TRBJ2-7 | TRBV28 | CASRSRQGAYEQYF
TRBJ1-2 | TRBV28 | CASRGRGAGTGGNGYTF
TRBJ1-1 | TRBV5-1 | CASSLRGGGANEAFF
TRBJ2-3 | TRBV30 | CAWSAPEGAVTDTQYF
TRBJ2-1 | TRBV9 | CASSVVDGRAHNEQFF
TRBJ1-4 | TRBV28 | CASSLYGRGATNEKLFF
TRBJ1-2 | TRBV28 | CASSSTLGGGDYGYTF
TRBJ2-5 | TRBV13 | CASSLVARGLKETQYF
TRBJ1-5 | TRBV2 | CASRSDRASANQPQHF
TRBJ2-1 | TRBV18 | CASSPLAGGQSYNEQFF
TRBJ1-2 | TRBV28 | CASSLSFGRGLGYTF
TRBJ1-6 | TRBV27 | CASTLLSSYNSPLHF
TRBJ1-1 | TRBV6-5 | CASSYSTTGANTAFF
TRBJ1-2 | TRBV5-1 | CASSRQGGNYGYTF
TRBJ2-5 | TRBV28 | CASRASAQAGDQETQYF
TRBJ2-7 | TRBV19 | CASSIAGTGSYEQYF